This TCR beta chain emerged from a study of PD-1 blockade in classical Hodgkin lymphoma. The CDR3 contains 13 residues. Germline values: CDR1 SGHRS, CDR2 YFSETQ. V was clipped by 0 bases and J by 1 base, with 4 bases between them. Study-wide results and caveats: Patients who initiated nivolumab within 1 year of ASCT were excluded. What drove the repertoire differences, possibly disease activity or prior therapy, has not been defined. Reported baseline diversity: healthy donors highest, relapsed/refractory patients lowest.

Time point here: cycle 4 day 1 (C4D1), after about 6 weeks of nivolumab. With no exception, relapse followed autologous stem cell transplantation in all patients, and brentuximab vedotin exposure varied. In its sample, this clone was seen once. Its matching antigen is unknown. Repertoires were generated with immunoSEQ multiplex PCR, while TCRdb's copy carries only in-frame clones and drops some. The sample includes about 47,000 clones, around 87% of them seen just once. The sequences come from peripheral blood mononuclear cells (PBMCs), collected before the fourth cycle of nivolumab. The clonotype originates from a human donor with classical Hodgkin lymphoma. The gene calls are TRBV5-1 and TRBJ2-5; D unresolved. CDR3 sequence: CASSLGVQETQYF. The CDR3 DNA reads TGCGCCAGCAGCTTGGGGGTCCAAGAGACCCAGTACTTC.